This T cell receptor (beta chain) was found in a study of radiation and T cells in renal cell carcinoma. Study in general: Nephrectomy followed 15 Gy stereotactic body radiation by 4 weeks. Notes on the study in general: In blood, top tumor clones expanded by 2 weeks, shrinking by 4.

Sample time point: blood 2 weeks post-SBRT. Treatment described: 15 Gy SBRT to primary tumor, nephrectomy 4 weeks later. This renal cell carcinoma was of the clear cell type. The table came from immunoSEQ multiplex PCR; TCRdb's copy has only in-frame clones and leaves some out. Of more than 95,000 clones detected, about 81% appear once; the ten largest clones hold around 6.1%. V gave up 6 bases and J gave up 1 base, with 9 bases separating them. The CDR3 covers 14 residues. CDR1 and CDR2 (germline): MDHEN, SYDVKM. On this clone itself: As yet, its antigen is unknown.

V usage is TRBV28 and J usage is TRBJ2-2; possibly TRBD1 for D (6 bases). The sequencing used blood, collected from a patient whose treatment included radiotherapy and nephrectomy. This sequence was found in a man aged 50 to 59 with renal cell carcinoma. CDR3 nucleotide sequence: TGTGCCAGCAGCTCGGGACAGAACACCGGGGAGCTGTTTTTT. Its protein product is CASSSGQNTGELFF.